Following are 6 T cell receptor beta chains from one sample sequenced in a study of blood T cell repertoires in COVID-19. Libraries were prepared by immunoSEQ multiplex PCR; TCRdb keeps only in-frame clonotypes and omits some of them. The sample holds 300,000 to 400,000 clones; 87% are singletons and the top ten take approximately 0.93%. Sequenced sample: PBMCs or T cells enriched from blood (not recorded which). Receptor source: a woman under 40 who had recovered from COVID-19.

This clone was seen once. As DNA, the CDR3 is TGTGCCAGCAGTTCCGGGTTTGTCAATTCACCCCTCCACTTT. Translated, it gives CASSSGFVNSPLHF. The chain joins TRBV6-5 to TRBJ1-6; D is unclear. V gave up 4 bases and J gave up 7 bases, with 11 bases separating them. This CDR3 has 14 amino acids. Germline V CDR1 and CDR2: MNHEY, SVGAGI.

The V and J genes are TRBV15 and TRBJ1-2; 10 nucleotides agree with TRBD1. CDR3 length equals 15 residues. V was clipped by 4 bases and J by 8 bases; unmatched bases: 10. Germline loops: CDR1 LNHNV, CDR2 YYDKDF (reference sequence). In nucleotides, the CDR3 is TGTGCCACCAGCACCTCCCGGGACAGGGGCACGGGCTACACCTTC. Translated: CATSTSRDRGTGYTF.

The chain recombines TRBV2 with TRBJ1-2; 10 bases are shared with TRBD1. Germline CDR1 reads SNHLY; CDR2 reads FYNNEI. The J segment lost 4 bases and the V segment lost 6 bases, leaving 8 bases of the junction unmatched. The CDR3 consists of 15 residues. CDR3 region: CASREGTGALYGYTF. The CDR3 region has the DNA TGTGCCAGCAGAGAGGGGACAGGGGCCCTCTATGGCTACACCTTC.

The rearrangement joins TRBV13 to TRBJ1-1; 7 nucleotides line up with TRBD1. V dropped 5 bases and J dropped 7; count of bases not matched to a gene: 4. The germline V gene encodes CDR1 PRHDT and CDR2 FYEKMQ (reference sequence). This CDR3 region has 12 residues. CDR3 amino acids: CASSQWDSEAFF. DNA of the CDR3: TGTGCCAGCAGCCAATGGGACAGTGAAGCTTTCTTT.

This clone was seen once. The genes are TRBV7-8 and TRBJ1-1; TRBD1 matches 11 bases. The length of the CDR3 is 16 residues. V was pared by 5 bases and J by 2 bases, with 7 bases of the junction left unmatched. CDR1 and CDR2 (germline): SGHVS, FQNEAQ. CDR3 amino acids: CASSPRGQGANTEAFF. The CDR3 DNA sequence: TGTGCCAGCAGCCCAAGAGGACAGGGGGCTAACACTGAAGCTTTCTTT.

The rearrangement uses TRBV6-5 and TRBJ2-5; TRBD1 agrees at 9 bases. The germline CDR1 and CDR2 sequences are MNHEY and SVGAGI. With V trimmed by 5 bases and J by 6 bases, 7 bases remained unmatched. This CDR3 has 14 amino acids. The CDR3 nucleotides read TGTGCCAGCAGTCCTTACAGGGGGCAGCAGACCCAGTACTTC. Residues: CASSPYRGQQTQYF.